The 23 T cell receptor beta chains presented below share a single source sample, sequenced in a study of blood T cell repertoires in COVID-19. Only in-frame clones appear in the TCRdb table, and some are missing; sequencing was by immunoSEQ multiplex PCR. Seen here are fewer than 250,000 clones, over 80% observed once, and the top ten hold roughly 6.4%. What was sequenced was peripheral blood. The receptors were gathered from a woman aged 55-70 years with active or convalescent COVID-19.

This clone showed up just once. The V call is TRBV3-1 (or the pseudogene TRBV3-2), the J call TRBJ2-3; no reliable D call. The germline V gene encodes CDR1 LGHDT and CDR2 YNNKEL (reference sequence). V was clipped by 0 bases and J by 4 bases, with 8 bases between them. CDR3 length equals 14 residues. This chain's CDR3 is CASSQDLVADTQYF. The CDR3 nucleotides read TGTGCCAGCAGCCAAGATTTGGTAGCAGATACGCAGTATTTT.

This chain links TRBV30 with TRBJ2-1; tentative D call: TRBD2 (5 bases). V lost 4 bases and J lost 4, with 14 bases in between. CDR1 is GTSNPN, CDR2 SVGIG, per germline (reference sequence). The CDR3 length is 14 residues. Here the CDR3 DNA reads TGTGCCTGGAACCGGGGATTGGCTTACAATGAGCAGTTCTTC. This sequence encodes CAWNRGLAYNEQFF.

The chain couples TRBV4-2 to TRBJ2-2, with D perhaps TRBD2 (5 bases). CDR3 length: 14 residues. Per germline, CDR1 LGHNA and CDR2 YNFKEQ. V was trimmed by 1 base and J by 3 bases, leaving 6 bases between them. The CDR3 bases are TGTGCCAGCAGCCAAGGCGGGTACACCGGGGAGCTGTTTTTT. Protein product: CASSQGGYTGELFF.

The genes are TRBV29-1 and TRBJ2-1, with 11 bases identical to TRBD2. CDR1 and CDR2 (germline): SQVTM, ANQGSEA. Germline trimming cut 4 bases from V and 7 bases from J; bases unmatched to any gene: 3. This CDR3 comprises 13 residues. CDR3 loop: CSVGSGGANEQFF. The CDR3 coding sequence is TGCAGCGTTGGTAGCGGGGGGGCAAATGAGCAGTTCTTC.

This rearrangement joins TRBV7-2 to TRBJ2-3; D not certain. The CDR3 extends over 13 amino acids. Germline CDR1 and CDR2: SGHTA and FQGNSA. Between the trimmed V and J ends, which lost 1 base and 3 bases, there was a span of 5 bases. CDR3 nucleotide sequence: TGTGCCAGCAGCTTAGGTCCGACAGATACGCAGTATTTT. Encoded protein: CASSLGPTDTQYF.

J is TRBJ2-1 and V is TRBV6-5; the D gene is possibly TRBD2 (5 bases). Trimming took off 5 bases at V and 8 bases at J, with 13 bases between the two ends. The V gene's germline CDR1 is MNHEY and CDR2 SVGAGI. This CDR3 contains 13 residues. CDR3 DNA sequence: TGTGCCAGCAGTCGTCTAAACGGGGATGAGCAGTTCTTC. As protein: CASSRLNGDEQFF.

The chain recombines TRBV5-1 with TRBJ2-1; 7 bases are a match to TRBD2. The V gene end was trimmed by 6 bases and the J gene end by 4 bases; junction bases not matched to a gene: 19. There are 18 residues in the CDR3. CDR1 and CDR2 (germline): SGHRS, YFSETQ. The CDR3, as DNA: TGCGCCAGCACCGGGGGGAGACAAACCCTGGGGGTTTACAATGAGCAGTTCTTC. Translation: CASTGGRQTLGVYNEQFF.

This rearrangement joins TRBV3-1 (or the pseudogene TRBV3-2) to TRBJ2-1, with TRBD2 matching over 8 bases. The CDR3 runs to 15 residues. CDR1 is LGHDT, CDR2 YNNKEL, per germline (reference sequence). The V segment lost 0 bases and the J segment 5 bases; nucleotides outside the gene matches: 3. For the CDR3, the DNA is TGTGCCAGCAGCCAAGATAGACTAGCGCACAATGAGCAGTTCTTC. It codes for CASSQDRLAHNEQFF.

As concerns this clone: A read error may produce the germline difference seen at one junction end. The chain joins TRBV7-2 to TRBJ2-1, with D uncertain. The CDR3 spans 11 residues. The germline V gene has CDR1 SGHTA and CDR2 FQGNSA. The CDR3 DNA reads TGTGCCAGCAGCTCCTTCAATGAGCAGTTCTTC. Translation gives CASSSFNEQFF.

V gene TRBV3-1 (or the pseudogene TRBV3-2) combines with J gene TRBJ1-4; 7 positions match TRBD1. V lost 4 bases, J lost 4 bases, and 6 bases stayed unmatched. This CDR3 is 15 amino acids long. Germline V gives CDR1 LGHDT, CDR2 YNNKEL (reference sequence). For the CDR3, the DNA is TGTGCCAGCAGCCCCTGGGACAGCCTTAATGAAAAACTGTTTTTT. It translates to CASSPWDSLNEKLFF.

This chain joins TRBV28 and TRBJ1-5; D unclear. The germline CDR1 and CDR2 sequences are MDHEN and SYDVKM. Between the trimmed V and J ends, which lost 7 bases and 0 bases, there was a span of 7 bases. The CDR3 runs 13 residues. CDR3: CASITDSNQPQHF. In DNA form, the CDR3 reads TGTGCCAGCATCACTGATAGCAATCAGCCCCAGCATTTT. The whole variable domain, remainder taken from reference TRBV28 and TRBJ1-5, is DVKVTQSSRYLVKRTGEKVFLECVQDMDHENMFWYRQDPGLGLRLIYFSYDVKMKEKGDIPEGYSVSREKKERFSLILESASTNQTSMYLCASITDSNQPQHFGDGTRLSIL.

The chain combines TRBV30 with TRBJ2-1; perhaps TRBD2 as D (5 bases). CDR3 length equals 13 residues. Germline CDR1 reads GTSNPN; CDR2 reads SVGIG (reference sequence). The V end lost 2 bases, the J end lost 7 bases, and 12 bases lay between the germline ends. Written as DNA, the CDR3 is TGTGCCTGGAGTATCTGGGAGTGGAATGAGCAGTTCTTC. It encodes CAWSIWEWNEQFF.

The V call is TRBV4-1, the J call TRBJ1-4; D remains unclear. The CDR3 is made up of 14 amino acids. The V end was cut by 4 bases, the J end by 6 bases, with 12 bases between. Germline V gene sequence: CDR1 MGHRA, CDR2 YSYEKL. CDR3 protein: CASSLPGIHEKLFF. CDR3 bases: TGCGCCAGCAGCCTACCGGGGATTCATGAAAAACTGTTTTTT.

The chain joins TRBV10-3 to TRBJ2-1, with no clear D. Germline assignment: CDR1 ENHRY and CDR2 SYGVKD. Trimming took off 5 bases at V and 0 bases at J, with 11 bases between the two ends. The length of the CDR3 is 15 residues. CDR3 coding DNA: TGTGCCATCAGTTCTCAACTATACTCCTACAATGAGCAGTTCTTC. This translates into CAISSQLYSYNEQFF.

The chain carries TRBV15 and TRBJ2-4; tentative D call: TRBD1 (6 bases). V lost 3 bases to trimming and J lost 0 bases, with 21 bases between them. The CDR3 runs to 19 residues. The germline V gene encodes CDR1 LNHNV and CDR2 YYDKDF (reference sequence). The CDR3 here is CATSSSQGQGPLAKNIQYF. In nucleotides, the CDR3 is TGTGCCACCAGCAGTAGCCAGGGGCAGGGACCTCTAGCCAAAAACATTCAGTACTTC.

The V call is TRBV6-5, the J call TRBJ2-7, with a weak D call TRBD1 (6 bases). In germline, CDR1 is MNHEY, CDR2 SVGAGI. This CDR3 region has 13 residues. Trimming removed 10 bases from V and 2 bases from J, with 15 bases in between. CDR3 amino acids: CATQGLFAYEQYF. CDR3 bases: TGTGCCACACAGGGTCTATTCGCCTACGAGCAGTACTTC.

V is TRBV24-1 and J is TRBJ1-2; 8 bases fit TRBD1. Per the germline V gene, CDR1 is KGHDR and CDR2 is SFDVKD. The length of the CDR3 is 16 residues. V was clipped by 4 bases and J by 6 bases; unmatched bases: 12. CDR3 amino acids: CATSERIVQGADGYTF. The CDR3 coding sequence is TGTGCCACCAGTGAGCGGATCGTCCAGGGGGCTGATGGCTACACCTTC.

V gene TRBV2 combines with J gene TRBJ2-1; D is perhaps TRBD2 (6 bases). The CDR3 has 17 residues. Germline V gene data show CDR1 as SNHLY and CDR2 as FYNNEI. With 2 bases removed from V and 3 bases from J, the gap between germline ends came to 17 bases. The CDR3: CASSERAGGIYYNEQFF. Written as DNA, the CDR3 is TGTGCCAGCAGTGAAAGGGCCGGCGGGATCTACTACAATGAGCAGTTCTTC. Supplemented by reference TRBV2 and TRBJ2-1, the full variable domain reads EPEVTQTPSHQVTQMGQEVILRCVPISNHLYFYWYRQILGQKVEFLVSFYNNEISEKSEIFDDQFSVERPDGSNFTLKIRSTKLEDSAMYFCASSERAGGIYYNEQFFGPGTRLTVL.

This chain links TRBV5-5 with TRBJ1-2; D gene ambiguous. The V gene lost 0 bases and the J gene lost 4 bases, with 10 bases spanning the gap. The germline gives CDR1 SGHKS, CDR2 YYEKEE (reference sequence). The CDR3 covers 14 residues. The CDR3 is CASSLDFYVYGYTF. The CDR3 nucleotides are TGTGCCAGCAGCTTGGATTTCTATGTCTATGGCTACACCTTC.

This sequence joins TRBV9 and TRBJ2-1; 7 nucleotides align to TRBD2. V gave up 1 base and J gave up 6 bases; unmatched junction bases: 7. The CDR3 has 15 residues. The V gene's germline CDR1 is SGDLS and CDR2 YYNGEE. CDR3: CASSVSSGSVNEQFF. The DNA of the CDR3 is TGTGCCAGCAGCGTAAGTAGCGGGTCTGTCAATGAGCAGTTCTTC.

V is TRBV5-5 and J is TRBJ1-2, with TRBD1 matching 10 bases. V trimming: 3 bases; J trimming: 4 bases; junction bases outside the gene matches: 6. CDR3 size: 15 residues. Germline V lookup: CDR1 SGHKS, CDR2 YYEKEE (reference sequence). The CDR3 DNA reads TGTGCCAGCAGCTACACCGGGACAGGGGCCTATGGCTACACCTTC. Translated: CASSYTGTGAYGYTF.

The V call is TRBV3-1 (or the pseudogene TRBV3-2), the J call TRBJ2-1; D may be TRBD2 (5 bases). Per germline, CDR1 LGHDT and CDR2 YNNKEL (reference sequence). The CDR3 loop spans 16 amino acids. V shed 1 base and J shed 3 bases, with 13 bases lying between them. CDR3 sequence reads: CASSQAAPGIYNEQFF. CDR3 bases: TGTGCCAGCAGCCAAGCGGCACCGGGAATCTACAATGAGCAGTTCTTC.

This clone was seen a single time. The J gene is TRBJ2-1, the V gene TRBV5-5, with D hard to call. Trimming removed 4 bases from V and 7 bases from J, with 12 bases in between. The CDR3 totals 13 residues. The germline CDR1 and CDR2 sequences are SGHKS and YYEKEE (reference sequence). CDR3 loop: CASSLPHMNEQFF. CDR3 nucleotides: TGTGCCAGCAGCCTGCCTCACATGAATGAGCAGTTCTTC. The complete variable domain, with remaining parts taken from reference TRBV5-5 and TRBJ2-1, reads DAGVTQSPTHLIKTRGQQVTLRCSPISGHKSVSWYQQVLGQGPQFIFQYYEKEERGRGNFPDRFSARQFPNYSSELNVNALLLGDSALYLCASSLPHMNEQFFGPGTRLTVL.